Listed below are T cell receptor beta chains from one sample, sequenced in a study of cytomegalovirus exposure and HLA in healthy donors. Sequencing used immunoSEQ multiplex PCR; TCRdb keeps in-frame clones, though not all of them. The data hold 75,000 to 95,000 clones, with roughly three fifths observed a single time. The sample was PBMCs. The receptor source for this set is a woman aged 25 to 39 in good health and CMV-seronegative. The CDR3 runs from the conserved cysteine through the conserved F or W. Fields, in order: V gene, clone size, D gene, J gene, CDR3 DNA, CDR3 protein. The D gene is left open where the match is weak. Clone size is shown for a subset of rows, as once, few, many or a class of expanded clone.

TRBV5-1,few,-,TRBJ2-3,TGCGCCAGCAGCCTACCACAGGGAAACACAGATACGCAGTATTTT,CASSLPQGNTDTQYF
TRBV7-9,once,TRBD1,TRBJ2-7,TGTGCCAGCAGCACCGGACAGGGGGTCTACGAGCAGTACTTC,CASSTGQGVYEQYF
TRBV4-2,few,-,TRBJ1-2,TGTGCCAGCAGCCAAGGCCGGGACTACTATGGCTACACCTTC,CASSQGRDYYGYTF
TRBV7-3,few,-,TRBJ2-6,TGTGCCAGCAGCCCCCGCGGTGACGGGAGTCCCGGGGCCAACGTCCTGACTTTC,CASSPRGDGSPGANVLTF
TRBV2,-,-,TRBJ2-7,TGTGCCAGCAGTGAGGAGTTTAAGGAGTACTTC,CASSEEFKEYF
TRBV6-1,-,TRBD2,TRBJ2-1,TGTGCCAGCAGTGTTTGGCTAGCGGGGGAAAATGAGCAGTTCTTC,CASSVWLAGENEQFF
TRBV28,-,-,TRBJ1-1,TGTGCCAGCAGTTTATCAACAGAAACCATGAACACTGAAGCTTTCTTT,CASSLSTETMNTEAFF
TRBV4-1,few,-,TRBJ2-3,TGCGCCAGCAGCCAAGTGCGATCAGATACGCAGTATTTT,CASSQVRSDTQYF
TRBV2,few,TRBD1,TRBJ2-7,TGTGCCAGCAGTGCGCAGGGGGCCTACGAGCAGTACTTC,CASSAQGAYEQYF
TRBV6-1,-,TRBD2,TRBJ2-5,TGTGCCACCAAGGGAGGGTGGACGGGGCAAGAGACCCAGTACTTC,CATKGGWTGQETQYF
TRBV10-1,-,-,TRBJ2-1,TGCGCCAGCAGTGTCTGGGACACCCCTCAGAGAGGCTCCTACAATGAGCAGTTCTTC,CASSVWDTPQRGSYNEQFF
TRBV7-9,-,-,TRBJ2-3,TGTGCCAGCAGCCCGACTCAAAAAGGAGGCACAGATACGCAGTATTTT,CASSPTQKGGTDTQYF
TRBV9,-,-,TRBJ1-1,TGTGCCAGCAGCCTCACGGGGGTTGAAGCTTTCTTT,CASSLTGVEAFF
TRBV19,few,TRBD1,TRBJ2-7,TGTGCCAGTTCCGGACAGGGGAGCTACGAGCAGTACTTC,CASSGQGSYEQYF
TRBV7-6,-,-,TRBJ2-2,TGTGCCAGCAGCTTAGGTCCTAAGGAGCTGTTTTTT,CASSLGPKELFF
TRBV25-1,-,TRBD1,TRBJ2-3,TGTGCCACTGCCGGGACAGGGGCAGATACGCAGTATTTT,CATAGTGADTQYF
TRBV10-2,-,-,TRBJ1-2,TGCGCCAGCAGTGATTTCGTGGAGGGCAACTATGGCTACACCTTC,CASSDFVEGNYGYTF
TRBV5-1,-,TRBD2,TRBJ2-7,TGCGCCAGCAGCTTGGGGGGGGGAATCCTCTACGAGCAGTACTTC,CASSLGGGILYEQYF
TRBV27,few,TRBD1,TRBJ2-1,TGTGCCAGCAGCTCCAGACAGGGGGCCCACAATGAGCAGTTCTTC,CASSSRQGAHNEQFF
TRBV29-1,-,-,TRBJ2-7,TGCAGCGTTGAGCAGGGTAGCGAGCAGTACTTC,CSVEQGSEQYF
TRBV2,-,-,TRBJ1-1,TGTGCCAGCAGTCCTTACACTGAAGCTTTCTTT,CASSPYTEAFF
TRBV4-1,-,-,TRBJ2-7,TGCGCCAGCAGCCAAGACCGAGTCGGGATCTACGAGCAGTACTTC,CASSQDRVGIYEQYF
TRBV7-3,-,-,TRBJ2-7,TGTGCCAGCAGCTTATCAGGGACCTACGAGCAGTACTTC,CASSLSGTYEQYF
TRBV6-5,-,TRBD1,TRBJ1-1,TGTGCCAGCAGCCGAAGAGACAGGGTTGAAGCTTTCTTT,CASSRRDRVEAFF
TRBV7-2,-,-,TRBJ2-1,TGTGCCAGCAATGGAGGGATGGGTGAGCAGTTCTTC,CASNGGMGEQFF
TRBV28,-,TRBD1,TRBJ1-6,TGTGCCAGCAGTTCCCGCCGGGGTCAGGGGGGTTTCTCACCCCTCCACTTT,CASSSRRGQGGFSPLHF
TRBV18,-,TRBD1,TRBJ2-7,TGTGCCAGCTCCCCACAGGGGTCCTCCTACGAGCAGTACTTC,CASSPQGSSYEQYF
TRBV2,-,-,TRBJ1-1,TGTGCCAGCAGACTCTTGAACACTGAAGCTTTCTTT,CASRLLNTEAFF
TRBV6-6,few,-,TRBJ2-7,TGTGCCAGCAGTTATAACAGGGACGCGGGCGAGCAGTACTTC,CASSYNRDAGEQYF
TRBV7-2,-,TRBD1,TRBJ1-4,TGTGCCAGCAGCCGGACAGGGGTTACTAATGAAAAACTGTTTTTT,CASSRTGVTNEKLFF
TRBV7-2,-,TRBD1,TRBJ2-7,TGTGCCAGCAGCCTCATTAGGGGACAGGGAATTTCAGGCGAGCAGTACTTC,CASSLIRGQGISGEQYF
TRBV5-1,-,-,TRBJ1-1,TGCGCCAGCAGCTTGGAACGAGACACTGAAGCTTTCTTT,CASSLERDTEAFF
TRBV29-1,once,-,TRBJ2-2,TGCAGCGTTATGACAGGGAACACCGGGGAGCTGTTTTTT,CSVMTGNTGELFF
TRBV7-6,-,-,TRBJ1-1,TGTGCCAGCAGCTTAGCGATCGGGGGTACTGAAGCTTTCTTT,CASSLAIGGTEAFF
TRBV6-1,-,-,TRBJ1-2,TGTGCCAGCAGTGAAATTACTTCCTATGGCTACACCTTC,CASSEITSYGYTF
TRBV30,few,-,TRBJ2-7,TGTGCCTGGAGTGTCGGAGACGAGCAGTACTTC,CAWSVGDEQYF
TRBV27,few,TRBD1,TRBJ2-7,TGTGCCAGCAGGATGACCGGGACAGGGCTATACGAGCAGTACTTC,CASRMTGTGLYEQYF
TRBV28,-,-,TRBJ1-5,TGTGCCAGCAGTTTAGGCGGGGTGTGGAGCAATCAGCCCCAGCATTTT,CASSLGGVWSNQPQHF
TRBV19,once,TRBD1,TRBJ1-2,TGTGCCAGTAGTGTGGGACAGGGGGGAGTCGGCTACACCTTC,CASSVGQGGVGYTF
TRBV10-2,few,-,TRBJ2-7,TGCGCCAGCAGTGAGTCCCGTTACTCCTACGAGCAGTACTTC,CASSESRYSYEQYF
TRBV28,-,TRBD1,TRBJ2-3,TGTGCCAGCACCCAGGACAGGGGGGGCACAGATACGCAGTATTTT,CASTQDRGGTDTQYF
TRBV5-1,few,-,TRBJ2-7,TGCGCCAGCAGCGGGCCAGGGACCCCCAGGGGTTACGAGCAGTACTTC,CASSGPGTPRGYEQYF
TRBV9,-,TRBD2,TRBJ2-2,TGTGCCAGCAGCGCTAAGGATGGACTAGCGACGAACACCGGGGAGCTGTTTTTT,CASSAKDGLATNTGELFF
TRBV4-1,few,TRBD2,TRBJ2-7,TGCGCCAGCAGCGGACTAGCTTTTCCCTACGAGCAGTACTTC,CASSGLAFPYEQYF
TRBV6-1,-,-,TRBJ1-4,TGTGCCAGCAGTGAAGCCGGGGGGGCGGGGGGTGAAAAACTGTTTTTT,CASSEAGGAGGEKLFF
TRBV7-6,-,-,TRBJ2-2,TGTGCCAGCAGTAATCCGCGCCGGGGGTACACCGGGGAGCTGTTTTTT,CASSNPRRGYTGELFF
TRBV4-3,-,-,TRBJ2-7,TGCGCCAGCAGCCAAGATCGGCGGGCTAGGTGGTACTTC,CASSQDRRARWYF
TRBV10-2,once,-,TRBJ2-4,TGCGCCAGCAGTGAGTTACCTGGGGGGGCTCAGTACTTC,CASSELPGGAQYF
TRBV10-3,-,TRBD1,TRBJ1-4,TGTGCCATCAGTGGGACAGGGGGACGAGAAAAACTGTTTTTT,CAISGTGGREKLFF
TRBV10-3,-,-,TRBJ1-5,TGTGCCAGTCAGGGGATAAGCAATCAGCCCCAGCATTTT,CASQGISNQPQHF
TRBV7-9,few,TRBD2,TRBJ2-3,TGTGCCAGCAGCCGATCGACTAGCGGGGATACGCAGTATTTT,CASSRSTSGDTQYF
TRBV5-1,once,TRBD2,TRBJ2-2,TGCGCCAGCAGCCCCGGACTAGCGACAGGGGAGCTGTTTTTT,CASSPGLATGELFF